What follows are 28 T cell receptor beta chains derived from one specimen sequenced in a study of identical twins. TCRdb reprocessed the 5' RACE reads via MiXCR and lists one record per CDR3 protein. The sample consists of roughly 500,000 distinct CDR3 sequences, less than 25% of them appearing once. These records were also assigned to another study, of T cells expressing NK-cell markers.

The sample taken for sequencing was CD4+ T cells sorted from blood. Receptor source: a woman aged 18-35 years in good health.

The V gene is TRBV9, the J gene TRBJ2-1, with TRBD1 identical over 7 bases. This CDR3 is built from 12 residues. Looked up from germline, CDR1 is SGDLS and CDR2 is YYNGEE. With V trimmed by 0 bases and J by 10 bases, 1 base remained unmatched. CDR3 loop: CASSVVGQEQFF. The CDR3 coding sequence is TGTGCCAGCAGCGTAGTGGGACAGGAGCAGTTCTTC.

This clonotype was seen a few times. This rearrangement joins TRBV9 to TRBJ2-3, with TRBD1 matching 9 bases. Per germline, CDR1 SGDLS and CDR2 YYNGEE. V was pared by 4 bases and J by 1 base, with 7 bases of the junction left unmatched. This CDR3 region has 16 residues. In DNA form, the CDR3 reads TGTGCCAGCAGCATACAGGGGGCCGTGGGCACAGATACGCAGTATTTT. Protein sequence: CASSIQGAVGTDTQYF.

The V call is TRBV2, the J call TRBJ1-1, with 9 bases identical to TRBD1. The CDR3 consists of 14 residues. Germline V gene lookup returns CDR1 SNHLY and CDR2 FYNNEI. V was clipped by 6 bases and J by 3 bases; unmatched bases: 5. CDR3 bases: TGTGCCAGCAGGGTGACAGGGGGGGACACTGAAGCTTTCTTT. This codes for CASRVTGGDTEAFF.

This clonotype was picked up a small number of times. The CDR3 protein is CASSLRPGGYGYTF. Here the CDR3 DNA reads TGTGCCAGCAGCTTAAGACCCGGGGGCTATGGCTACACCTTC. The rearrangement joins TRBV7-9 to TRBJ1-2, with a tentative D call TRBD1 (5 bases). The germline gives CDR1 SEHNR, CDR2 FQNEAQ (reference sequence). The CDR3 sequence is 14 residues long. The V end lost 2 bases, the J end lost 4 bases, and 11 bases lay between the germline ends.

This clonotype was detected a few times. The V gene is TRBV9, the J gene TRBJ2-5; D is undetermined. Trimming cost V 1 base and J 5 bases, with 15 bases left between them. Germline CDR1 is SGDLS and CDR2 is YYNGEE. The CDR3 runs 15 residues. CDR3 sequence (DNA): TGTGCCAGCAGCGTATCCGGGCAGGTGGGCGAGACCCAGTACTTC. It codes for CASSVSGQVGETQYF.

The chain joins TRBV29-1 to TRBJ2-2; possibly TRBD1 for D (6 bases). Germline values: CDR1 SQVTM, CDR2 ANQGSEA. The ends were cut back, 5 bases at V and 2 bases at J, with 15 bases in the middle. This CDR3 contains 15 residues. The DNA of the CDR3 is TGCAGCGTTAGACCTACAGGGCTTAACACCGGGGAGCTGTTTTTT. It yields the protein CSVRPTGLNTGELFF.

The chain links TRBV12-3 or TRBV12-4 to TRBJ2-5; D unresolved. Trimming cost V 1 base and J 2 bases, with 11 bases left between them. The CDR3 runs 15 residues. The CDR3 sequence: CASSLGAVTQETQYF. DNA of the CDR3: TGTGCCAGCAGTTTAGGTGCGGTGACACAAGAGACCCAGTACTTC.

The chain couples TRBV5-6 to TRBJ1-5; D unresolved. The germline V and J ends were trimmed by 4 bases and 1 base, with 12 bases remaining between them. The CDR3 covers 15 residues. In germline, CDR1 is SGHDT, CDR2 YYEEEE. The CDR3 nucleotides are TGTGCCAGCAGCCCCGGCGGATTGAGCAATCAGCCCCAGCATTTT. It specifies CASSPGGLSNQPQHF.

This clonotype appeared a few times. The chain uses TRBV20-1 and TRBJ2-3, with D perhaps being TRBD1 or TRBD2 (5 bases each). This CDR3 is built from 16 residues. Trimming removed 1 base from V and 2 bases from J, with 16 bases in between. CDR1 DFQATT and CDR2 SNEGSKA come from the germline V gene (reference sequence). This chain's CDR3 is CSARVSPGRYTDTQYF. The CDR3 region has the DNA TGCAGTGCTAGAGTCTCGCCGGGACGATACACAGATACGCAGTATTTT.

In DNA, the CDR3 is TGTGCCAGCAGCCAAGACGGGGAGTGGGGCTACACCTTC. Translated, it gives CASSQDGEWGYTF. The V call is TRBV3-1, the J call TRBJ1-2, with unresolved D. The CDR3 covers 13 residues. Germline values: CDR1 LGHDT, CDR2 YNNKEL (reference sequence). V shed 0 bases and J shed 8 bases, with 10 bases lying between them. Full variable domain (rest looked up from reference TRBV3-1 and TRBJ1-2): DTAVSQTPKYLVTQMGNDKSIKCEQNLGHDTMYWYKQDSKKFLKIMFSYNNKELIINETVPNRFSPKSPDKAHLNLHINSLELGDSAVYFCASSQDGEWGYTFGSGTRLTVV.

The chain joins TRBV6-5 to TRBJ2-7, with D maybe TRBD2 (5 bases). The germline V gene encodes CDR1 MNHEY and CDR2 SVGAGI. The CDR3 runs to 15 residues. V lost 0 bases and J lost 4, with 13 bases in between. CDR3 nucleotide sequence: TGTGCCAGCAGTTACTCGAGACTAAAACCATACGAGCAGTACTTC. It specifies CASSYSRLKPYEQYF.

This clonotype was seen many times. One end of the junction fails to match germline, which may point to a read error. V gene TRBV5-1 combines with J gene TRBJ2-1; D is unclear. Per the germline V gene, CDR1 is SGHRS and CDR2 is YFSETQ. This CDR3 is 15 amino acids long. The CDR3 here is CASSPTDSSYNEQFF. CDR3 sequence (DNA): TGTGCCAGCAGCCCCACTGATAGCTCCTACAATGAGCAGTTCTTC.

This clonotype was counted ten times or more. V is TRBV15 and J is TRBJ2-5; D remains unclear. V lost 0 bases and J lost 5, with 7 bases in between. The CDR3 totals 13 residues. Germline V gene lookup returns CDR1 LNHNV and CDR2 YYDKDF (reference sequence). CDR3 sequence: CATSRDHGETQYF. In DNA, the CDR3 is TGTGCCACCAGCAGAGATCACGGGGAGACCCAGTACTTC.

This chain uses TRBV2 with TRBJ2-2; D is unresolved. Germline-derived CDR1 and CDR2 are SNHLY and FYNNEI. Trimming left V 3 bases short and J 7 bases short, with 12 bases between. This CDR3 comprises 14 residues. This CDR3 reads CASSDRQVVGELFF. In nucleotides, the CDR3 is TGTGCCAGCAGTGATAGGCAGGTCGTCGGGGAGCTGTTTTTT.

This clonotype has ten or more counts. The V gene is TRBV20-1, the J gene TRBJ2-3; TRBD2 matches at 7 bases. CDR3 length: 13 residues. Germline trimming cut 7 bases from V and 0 bases from J; bases unmatched to any gene: 4. Germline CDR1 and CDR2: DFQATT and SNEGSKA (reference sequence). The CDR3 DNA sequence: TGCAGTGTAGTGGGACTAAGCACAGATACGCAGTATTTT. Encoded protein: CSVVGLSTDTQYF.

V gene TRBV9 combines with J gene TRBJ2-1, with no clear D. V dropped 0 bases and J dropped 4 bases, with 11 bases sitting between them. The CDR3 totals 15 residues. CDR1 is SGDLS, CDR2 YYNGEE, per germline. CDR3 sequence reads: CASSVDSDLYNEQFF. CDR3 nucleotides: TGTGCCAGCAGCGTAGACTCTGACTTGTACAATGAGCAGTTCTTC.

V is TRBV2 and J is TRBJ1-5; D gene unclear. The CDR3 sequence is 15 residues long. V lost 3 bases and J lost 6, with 15 bases in between. Germline values: CDR1 SNHLY, CDR2 FYNNEI. The chain's CDR3 is CASSDQARWGQPQHF. The CDR3 DNA follows: TGTGCCAGCAGTGACCAGGCCCGGTGGGGTCAGCCCCAGCATTTT.

This clonotype was picked up a small number of times. The chain uses TRBV10-2 and TRBJ1-5, with D unresolved. The CDR3 contains 14 residues. V lost 0 bases and J lost 7, with 10 bases in between. The germline V gene has CDR1 WSHSY and CDR2 SAAADI. Here the CDR3 reads CASSESRLKQPQHF. The CDR3 DNA reads TGCGCCAGCAGTGAGTCGCGGCTTAAACAGCCCCAGCATTTT.

The chain is built from TRBV7-2 and TRBJ2-3; 8 bases align to TRBD2. This CDR3 region has 15 residues. Germline loops: CDR1 SGHTA, CDR2 FQGNSA. J lost 5 bases, V lost 0 bases, and 4 bases had no gene match. In nucleotides, the CDR3 is TGTGCCAGCAGCTTAGCTGGTAGCGGGATAGATACGCAGTATTTT. Translation gives CASSLAGSGIDTQYF.

V usage is TRBV20-1 and J usage is TRBJ1-2; a possible D gene is TRBD1 (5 bases). Germline CDR1 and CDR2: DFQATT and SNEGSKA (reference sequence). The CDR3 length is 12 residues. Trimming removed 5 bases from V and 7 bases from J, with 14 bases in between. Here the CDR3 reads CSAPLGARGYTF. CDR3 bases: TGCAGTGCTCCCCTTGGGGCCCGTGGCTACACCTTC.

This clonotype has just one count. V usage is TRBV14 and J usage is TRBJ2-7; weak D call: TRBD2 (5 bases). Germline V gives CDR1 SGHDN, CDR2 FVKESK. The CDR3 totals 17 residues. Trimming took off 3 bases at V and 6 bases at J, with 24 bases between the two ends. Written as DNA, the CDR3 is TGTGCCAGCAGCCAGTTCAAAGACTCGCAGCGGCCAAGCGAGCAGTACTTC. Translation gives CASSQFKDSQRPSEQYF.

This clonotype was counted only a few times. The chain recombines TRBV7-9 with TRBJ2-4, with D possibly called TRBD1 or TRBD2 (6 bases each). CDR3 length: 15 amino acids. Trimming cost V 0 bases and J 8 bases, with 14 bases left between them. Looked up from germline, CDR1 is SEHNR and CDR2 is FQNEAQ (reference sequence). The CDR3, as DNA: TGTGCCAGCAGCTTAGCCGTGACAGGAGGGGACATTCAGTACTTC. Protein sequence: CASSLAVTGGDIQYF.

This clonotype was observed a few times. The V gene is TRBV11-1, the J gene TRBJ2-2, with TRBD2 identical over 13 bases. The CDR3 contains 18 residues. The germline gives CDR1 SGHAT, CDR2 FQDESV (reference sequence). V lost 5 bases to trimming and J lost 8 bases; unmatched junction nucleotides: 14. This CDR3 reads CASSRRLAGGHYPGELFF. The CDR3 DNA follows: TGTGCCAGCAGCCGACGACTAGCGGGAGGCCATTATCCTGGGGAGCTGTTTTTT.

The chain combines TRBV29-1 with TRBJ2-7, with 13 nucleotides matching TRBD2. This CDR3 has 15 amino acids. From germline, CDR1 is SQVTM and CDR2 ANQGSEA. V was pared by 3 bases and J by 7 bases, with 9 bases of the junction left unmatched. CDR3 sequence (DNA): TGCAGCGTTGATCGGGGACTAGCGGGAACGGGGGAGCAGTACTTC. Translated: CSVDRGLAGTGEQYF.

This clonotype was counted only a few times. This chain links TRBV15 with TRBJ1-6; tentative D call: TRBD1 (6 bases). This CDR3 contains 15 residues. Germline-derived CDR1 and CDR2 are LNHNV and YYDKDF (reference sequence). Trimming pared 5 bases from V and 2 bases from J, leaving 10 bases between. In DNA form, the CDR3 reads TGTGCCACCAGCGGAAGGACAGCCTATAATTCACCCCTCCACTTT. Translation: CATSGRTAYNSPLHF.

This clonotype has a handful of counts. It is unclear where the CDR3 begins or ends on the DNA, so no DNA is shown, and the CDR3 is as TCRdb lists it. This chain joins TRBV12-5 and TRBJ2-2; the D call in the table, TRBD2, was not verified against the DNA. Termini included, the CDR3 measures 14 amino acids. Germline values: CDR1 LGHNT, CDR2 FRNRAP. The CDR3 spells CASGLVMGPPELFF.

This chain uses TRBV20-1 with TRBJ1-2; 11 nucleotides align to TRBD1. Germline CDR1 DFQATT, CDR2 SNEGSKA (reference sequence). CDR3 length: 14 residues. In nucleotides, the CDR3 is TGCATCGCACAATCCGGGACAGGGGGTGGCGGCTACACCTTC. It is translated as CIAQSGTGGGGYTF.

This clonotype was seen repeatedly, ten times or more. The rearrangement joins TRBV5-5 to TRBJ2-1, with a possible D match to TRBD2 (6 bases). This CDR3 has 14 amino acids. Looked up from germline, CDR1 is SGHKS and CDR2 is YYEKEE (reference sequence). V was pared by 4 bases and J by 4 bases, with 12 bases between. Written as DNA, the CDR3 is TGTGCCAGCAGCCGCCTCGGGGGATACAATGAGCAGTTCTTC. It specifies CASSRLGGYNEQFF. Full variable domain (outside the CDR3, taken from reference TRBV5-5 and TRBJ2-1): DAGVTQSPTHLIKTRGQQVTLRCSPISGHKSVSWYQQVLGQGPQFIFQYYEKEERGRGNFPDRFSARQFPNYSSELNVNALLLGDSALYLCASSRLGGYNEQFFGPGTRLTVL.